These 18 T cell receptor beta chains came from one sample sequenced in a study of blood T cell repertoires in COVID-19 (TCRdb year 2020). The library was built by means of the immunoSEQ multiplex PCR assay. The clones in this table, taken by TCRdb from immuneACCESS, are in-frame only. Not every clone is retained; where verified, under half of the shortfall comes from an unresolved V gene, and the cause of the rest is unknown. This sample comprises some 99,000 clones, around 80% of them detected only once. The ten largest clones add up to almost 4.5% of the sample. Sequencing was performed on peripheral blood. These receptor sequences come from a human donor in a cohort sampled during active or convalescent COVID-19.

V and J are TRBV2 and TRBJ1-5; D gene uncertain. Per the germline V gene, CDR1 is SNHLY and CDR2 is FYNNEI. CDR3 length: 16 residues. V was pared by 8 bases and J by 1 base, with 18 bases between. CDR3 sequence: CASGWELRVSNQPQHF. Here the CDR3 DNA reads TGTGCCAGCGGTTGGGAGTTGAGGGTGAGCAATCAGCCCCAGCATTTT. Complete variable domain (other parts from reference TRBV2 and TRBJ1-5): EPEVTQTPSHQVTQMGQEVILRCVPISNHLYFYWYRQILGQKVEFLVSFYNNEISEKSEIFDDQFSVERPDGSNFTLKIRSTKLEDSAMYFCASGWELRVSNQPQHFGDGTRLSIL.

The CDR3 bases are TGTGCCAGCAGGAGCGGGGGCTACACAGATACGCAGTATTTT. This encodes CASRSGGYTDTQYF. V gene TRBV6-5 combines with J gene TRBJ2-3, with 8 bases matching TRBD2. The germline V gene encodes CDR1 MNHEY and CDR2 SVGAGI. There are 14 residues in the CDR3. The trim removed 6 bases at V and 2 bases at J, leaving 4 bases unmatched.

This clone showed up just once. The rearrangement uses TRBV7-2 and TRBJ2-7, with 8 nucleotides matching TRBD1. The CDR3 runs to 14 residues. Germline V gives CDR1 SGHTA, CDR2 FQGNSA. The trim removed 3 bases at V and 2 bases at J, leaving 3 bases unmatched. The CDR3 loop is CASSLDRVTYEQYF. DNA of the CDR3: TGTGCCAGCAGCTTGGACAGGGTCACCTACGAGCAGTACTTC.

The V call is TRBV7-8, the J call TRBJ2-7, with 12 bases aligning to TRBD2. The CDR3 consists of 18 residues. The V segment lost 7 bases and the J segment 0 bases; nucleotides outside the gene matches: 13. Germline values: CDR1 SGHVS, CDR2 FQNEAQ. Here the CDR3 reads CASTPGSWTSGTSYEQYF. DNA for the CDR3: TGTGCCAGCACCCCAGGTTCGTGGACTAGCGGGACCTCCTACGAGCAGTACTTC.

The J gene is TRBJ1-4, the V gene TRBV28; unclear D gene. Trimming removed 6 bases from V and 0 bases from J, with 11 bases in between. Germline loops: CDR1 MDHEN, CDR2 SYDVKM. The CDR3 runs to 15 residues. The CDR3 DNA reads TGTGCCAGCAGCCTCAGGATCTCAACTAATGAAAAACTGTTTTTT. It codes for CASSLRISTNEKLFF.

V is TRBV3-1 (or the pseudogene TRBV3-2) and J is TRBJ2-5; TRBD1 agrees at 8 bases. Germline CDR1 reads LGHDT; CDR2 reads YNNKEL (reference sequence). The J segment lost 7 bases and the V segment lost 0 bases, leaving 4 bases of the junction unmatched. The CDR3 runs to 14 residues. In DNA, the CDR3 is TGTGCCAGCAGCCAAGACCCGACAGGGGCGACCCAGTACTTC. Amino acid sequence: CASSQDPTGATQYF.

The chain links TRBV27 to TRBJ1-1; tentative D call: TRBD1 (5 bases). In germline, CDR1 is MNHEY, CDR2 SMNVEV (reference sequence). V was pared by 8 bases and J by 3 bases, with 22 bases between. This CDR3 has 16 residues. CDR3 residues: CASARGGWVADTEAFF. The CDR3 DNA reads TGTGCCAGCGCCCGGGGGGGATGGGTGGCGGACACTGAAGCTTTCTTT.

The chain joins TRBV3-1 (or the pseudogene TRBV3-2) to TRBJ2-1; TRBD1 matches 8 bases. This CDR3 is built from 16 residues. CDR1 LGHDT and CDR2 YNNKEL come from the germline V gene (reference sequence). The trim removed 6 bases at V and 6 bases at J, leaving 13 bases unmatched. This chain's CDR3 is CASSEPGQGSPNEQFF. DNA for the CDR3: TGTGCCAGCAGTGAACCAGGACAGGGTTCCCCCAATGAGCAGTTCTTC.

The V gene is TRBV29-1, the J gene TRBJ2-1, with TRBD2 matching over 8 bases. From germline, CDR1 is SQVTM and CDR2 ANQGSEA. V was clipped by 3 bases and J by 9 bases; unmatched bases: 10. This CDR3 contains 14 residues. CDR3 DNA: TGCAGCGTTGAGGGTCTAGCGGGTCTCGGTGAGCAGTTCTTC. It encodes CSVEGLAGLGEQFF.

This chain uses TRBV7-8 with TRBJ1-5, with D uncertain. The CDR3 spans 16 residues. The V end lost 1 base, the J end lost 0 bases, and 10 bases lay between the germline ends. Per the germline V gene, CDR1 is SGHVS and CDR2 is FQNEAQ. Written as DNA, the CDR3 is TGTGCCAGCAGCTTAGGGTCGCAGTATAGCAATCAGCCCCAGCATTTT. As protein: CASSLGSQYSNQPQHF.

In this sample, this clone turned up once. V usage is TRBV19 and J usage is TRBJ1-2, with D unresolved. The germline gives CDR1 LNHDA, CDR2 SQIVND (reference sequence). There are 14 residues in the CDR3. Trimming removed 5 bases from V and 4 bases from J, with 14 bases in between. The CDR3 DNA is TGTGCCAGTAGTCCATCTTCAACTCCCTATGGCTACACCTTC. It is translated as CASSPSSTPYGYTF.

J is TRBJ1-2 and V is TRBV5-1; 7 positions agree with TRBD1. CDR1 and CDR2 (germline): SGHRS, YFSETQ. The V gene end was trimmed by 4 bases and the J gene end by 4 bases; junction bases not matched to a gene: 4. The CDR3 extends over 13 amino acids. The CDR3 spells CASSLTGSYGYTF. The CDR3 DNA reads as TGCGCCAGCAGCCTGACAGGGTCCTATGGCTACACCTTC.

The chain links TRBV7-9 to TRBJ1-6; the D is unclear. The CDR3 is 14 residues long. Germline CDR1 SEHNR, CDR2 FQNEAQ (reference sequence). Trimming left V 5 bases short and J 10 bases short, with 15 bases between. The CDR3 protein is CASSLSGSSSPLHF. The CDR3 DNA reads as TGTGCCAGCAGCCTAAGTGGGTCTAGCTCACCCCTCCACTTT. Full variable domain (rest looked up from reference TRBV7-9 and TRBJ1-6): DTGVSQNPRHKITKRGQNVTFRCDPISEHNRLYWYRQTLGQGPEFLTYFQNEAQLEKSRLLSDRFSAERPKGSFSTLEIQRTEQGDSAMYLCASSLSGSSSPLHFGNGTRLTVT.

Here the CDR3 DNA reads TGTGCCAGCCACGCTAGCGGGAGGGAAACCTACGAGCAGTACTTC. Its protein product is CASHASGRETYEQYF. V usage is TRBV28 and J usage is TRBJ2-7; 12 bases are a match to TRBD2. CDR3 length: 15 residues. CDR1 MDHEN and CDR2 SYDVKM come from the germline V gene. The junction had 7 bases not matched to a gene; V was cut back by 8 bases and J by 2 bases.

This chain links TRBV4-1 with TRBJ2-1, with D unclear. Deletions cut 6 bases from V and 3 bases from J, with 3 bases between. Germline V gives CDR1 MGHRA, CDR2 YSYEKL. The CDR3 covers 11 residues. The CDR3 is CASRHYNEQFF. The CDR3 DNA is TGCGCCAGCAGACACTACAATGAGCAGTTCTTC.

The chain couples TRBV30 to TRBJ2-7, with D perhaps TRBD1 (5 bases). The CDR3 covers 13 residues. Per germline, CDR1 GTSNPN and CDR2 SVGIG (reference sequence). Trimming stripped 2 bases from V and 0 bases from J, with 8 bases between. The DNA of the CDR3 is TGTGCCTGGAGTTGGGGCTACTCCTACGAGCAGTACTTC. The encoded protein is CAWSWGYSYEQYF.

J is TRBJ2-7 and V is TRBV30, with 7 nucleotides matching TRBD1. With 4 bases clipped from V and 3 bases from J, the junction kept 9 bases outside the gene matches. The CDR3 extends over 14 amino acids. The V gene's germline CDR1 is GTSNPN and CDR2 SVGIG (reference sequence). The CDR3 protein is CAWTDRVRFYEQYF. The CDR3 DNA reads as TGTGCCTGGACAGACAGGGTGAGATTCTACGAGCAGTACTTC.

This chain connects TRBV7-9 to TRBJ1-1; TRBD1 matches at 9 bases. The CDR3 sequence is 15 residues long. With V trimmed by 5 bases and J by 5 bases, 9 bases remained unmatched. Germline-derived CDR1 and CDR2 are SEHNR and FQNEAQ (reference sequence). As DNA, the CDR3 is TGTGCCAGCAGCATATTGACAGGGGGAGAGACTGAAGCTTTCTTT. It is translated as CASSILTGGETEAFF. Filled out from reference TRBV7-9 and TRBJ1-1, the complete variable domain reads DTGVSQNPRHKITKRGQNVTFRCDPISEHNRLYWYRQTLGQGPEFLTYFQNEAQLEKSRLLSDRFSAERPKGSFSTLEIQRTEQGDSAMYLCASSILTGGETEAFFGQGTRLTVV.